The 29 T cell receptor beta chains given below trace back to one sample, sequenced in a study of CD8 T cells in Susac syndrome. It was with random hexamers that roughly 0.45 to 1 ug RNA was reverse transcribed. TCRdb passed the immunoSEQ multiplex PCR reads through MiXCR, listing each CDR3 protein once. The data hold 75,000 to 100,000 distinct CDR3 sequences, with around 94% observed a single time. What was sequenced was CD8+ T cells from PBMCs. Receptor source: a human donor with Susac syndrome.

The CDR3 is CATSREVGTSGIINQETQYF. The CDR3 DNA reads TGTGCCACCAGCAGAGAAGTCGGGACTAGCGGGATTATTAACCAAGAGACCCAGTACTTC. This chain connects TRBV15 to TRBJ2-5; 13 bases fit TRBD2. J was trimmed by 0 bases and V by 0 bases; bases with no gene match: 10. This CDR3 region has 20 residues. CDR1 and CDR2 from the germline V gene are LNHNV and YYDKDF (reference sequence).

This sequence joins TRBV5-4 and TRBJ1-2; 8 positions match TRBD1. The CDR3 is 15 residues long. Germline V gene lookup returns CDR1 SGHNT and CDR2 YYREEE (reference sequence). Losses at the gene ends were 3 bases for V and 4 bases for J; bases not matched to a gene: 8. The CDR3 coding sequence is TGTGCCAGCAGCTCCTCCGGGACAGGAGTCTATGGCTACACCTTC. Amino acids: CASSSSGTGVYGYTF.

There are a few counts of this clonotype. CDR3 in amino acids: CATSDLSGELFF. The CDR3 DNA sequence: TGTGCCACCAGTGACCTTAGCGGGGAGCTGTTTTTT. The chain employs TRBV24-1 and TRBJ2-2; D unresolved. V shed 4 bases and J shed 7 bases, with 6 bases lying between them. This CDR3 spans 12 amino acids. In germline, CDR1 is KGHDR, CDR2 SFDVKD.

This sequence joins TRBV7-8 and TRBJ2-1, with D perhaps matching TRBD2 (5 bases). Germline V gene sequence: CDR1 SGHVS, CDR2 FQNEAQ. This CDR3 is built from 14 residues. With 1 base removed from V and 15 bases from J, the gap between germline ends came to 19 bases. DNA of the CDR3: TGTGCCAGCAGCTTAGGAGGGAGTCCGGGCCTACGGTTCTTC. This sequence encodes CASSLGGSPGLRFF.

This chain joins TRBV27 and TRBJ1-6; 8 nucleotides agree with TRBD1. Per germline, CDR1 MNHEY and CDR2 SMNVEV (reference sequence). The CDR3 runs to 17 residues. The V gene end was trimmed by 3 bases and the J gene end by 10 bases; junction bases not matched to a gene: 14. For the CDR3, the DNA is TGTGCCAGCAGTTTGGGACCGGACAGGGCGGAGAGGTCACCCCTCCACTTT. Translation: CASSLGPDRAERSPLHF.

The V gene is TRBV29-1, the J gene TRBJ1-1; no firm D call. V lost 7 bases, J lost 11 bases, and 8 bases lay in between. Germline CDR1 reads SQVTM; CDR2 reads ANQGSEA. This CDR3 spans 8 amino acids. CDR3 sequence (DNA): TGCAGCGCCCCCGAGGCTTTCTTT. Amino acids: CSAPEAFF.

The chain employs TRBV7-9 and TRBJ2-1; the D is unclear. CDR1 and CDR2 from the germline V gene are SEHNR and FQNEAQ (reference sequence). Trimming removed 2 bases at V and 9 bases at J, with 8 bases between. The CDR3 runs 12 residues. CDR3 nucleotides: TGTGCCAGCAGCTTAAGGCCCCCTGAGCAGTTCTTC. The encoded protein is CASSLRPPEQFF.

The chain carries TRBV11-1 and TRBJ2-5, with D unresolved. From germline, CDR1 is SGHAT and CDR2 FQDESV (reference sequence). Trimming cost V 5 bases and J 0 bases, with 13 bases left between them. The CDR3 is made up of 15 amino acids. CDR3 sequence (DNA): TGTGCCAGCAGCCGGGCTGCGACCTACCAAGAGACCCAGTACTTC. As protein: CASSRAATYQETQYF.

This chain's CDR3 is CSAVVRGRYYGYTF. CDR3 DNA: TGCAGTGCCGTCGTCAGGGGAAGGTACTATGGCTACACCTTC. V is TRBV20-1 and J is TRBJ1-2, with D maybe TRBD1 (6 bases). CDR3 length: 14 residues. Trimming cost V 6 bases and J 3 bases, with 17 bases left between them. CDR1 DFQATT and CDR2 SNEGSKA come from the germline V gene (reference sequence).

The table lists this clonotype with a count of one. The chain couples TRBV19 to TRBJ2-7; TRBD1 matches at 9 bases. V lost 10 bases to trimming and J lost 5 bases; unmatched junction nucleotides: 9. CDR1 is LNHDA and CDR2 is SQIVND in the germline V gene (reference sequence). This CDR3 region has 13 residues. CDR3 sequence (DNA): TGTGCCACCAAGAACAGGGGGCCGCACGAGCAGTACTTC. It translates to CATKNRGPHEQYF.

The rearrangement uses TRBV29-1 and TRBJ1-1; the D is unclear. The CDR3 consists of 8 residues. V was cut by 2 bases and J by 11 bases, with 3 bases left in between. Per germline, CDR1 SQVTM and CDR2 ANQGSEA. The CDR3: CSVESAFF. The CDR3, as DNA: TGCAGCGTTGAAAGTGCTTTCTTT.

This chain uses TRBV29-1 with TRBJ1-1; the match to TRBD1 covers 7 bases. The J segment lost 3 bases and the V segment lost 7 bases, leaving 2 bases of the junction unmatched. The CDR3 is made up of 11 amino acids. CDR1 and CDR2 (germline): SQVTM, ANQGSEA. The DNA for the CDR3 is TGCAGCGCCGGACAGGACACTGAAGCTTTCTTT. This translates into CSAGQDTEAFF.

This chain links TRBV29-1 with TRBJ2-5; D may be TRBD1 or TRBD2 (6 bases each). V was pared by 3 bases and J by 1 base, with 9 bases between. There are 13 residues in the CDR3. The germline V gene has CDR1 SQVTM and CDR2 ANQGSEA. The CDR3 reads CSVEGGSQETQYF. The CDR3 DNA follows: TGCAGCGTTGAGGGGGGCTCCCAAGAGACCCAGTACTTC. The whole variable domain, filled in from reference TRBV29-1 and TRBJ2-5, reads SAVISQKPSRDICQRGTSLTIQCQVDSQVTMMFWYRQQPGQSLTLIATANQGSEATYESGFVIDKFPISRPNLTFSTLTVSNMSPEDSSIYLCSVEGGSQETQYFGPGTRLLVL.

This chain links TRBV28 with TRBJ2-7; D not certain. Germline loops: CDR1 MDHEN, CDR2 SYDVKM. The CDR3 extends over 14 amino acids. The ends were cut back, 1 base at V and 1 base at J, with 8 bases in the middle. For the CDR3, the DNA is TGTGCCAGCAGTTTATTCAGGAGTTCCTACGAGCAGTACTTC. Amino acid sequence: CASSLFRSSYEQYF.

V and J are TRBV2 and TRBJ2-6; 9 bases line up with TRBD1. Germline trimming cut 7 bases from V and 0 bases from J; bases unmatched to any gene: 10. Germline V lookup: CDR1 SNHLY, CDR2 FYNNEI. CDR3 length: 18 amino acids. This CDR3 reads CASTRRDRAYSGANVLTF. The CDR3 bases are TGTGCCAGCACCCGCCGGGACAGGGCTTACTCTGGGGCCAACGTCCTGACTTTC. The whole variable domain, filled in from reference TRBV2 and TRBJ2-6, reads EPEVTQTPSHQVTQMGQEVILRCVPISNHLYFYWYRQILGQKVEFLVSFYNNEISEKSEIFDDQFSVERPDGSNFTLKIRSTKLEDSAMYFCASTRRDRAYSGANVLTFGAGSRLTVL.

By proportion, this clonotype is medium-sized. The chain uses TRBV6-2 or TRBV6-3 and TRBJ2-3; 7 bases map to TRBD2. The CDR3 extends over 15 amino acids. Germline loops: CDR1 MNHEY, CDR2 SVGEGT. V shed 2 bases, J shed 5 bases, and the junction held 7 bases outside the gene matches. DNA of the CDR3: TGTGCCAGCAGTTACGGAGCGGGATGGCGAGATACGCAGTATTTT. Protein: CASSYGAGWRDTQYF.

This chain links TRBV25-1 with TRBJ2-1, with TRBD2 matching 11 bases. V lost 6 bases and J lost 6; bases outside the gene matches: 7. The CDR3 covers 15 residues. Germline V lookup: CDR1 MGHDK, CDR2 SYGVNS. The CDR3 protein is CASSPLAGELNEQFF. DNA of the CDR3: TGTGCCAGCAGCCCACTAGCGGGGGAGCTCAATGAGCAGTTCTTC.

The rearrangement joins TRBV24-1 to TRBJ2-5; maybe TRBD2 (6 bases). CDR3 length: 14 residues. Germline CDR1 is KGHDR and CDR2 is SFDVKD. V shed 0 bases and J shed 5 bases, with 9 bases lying between them. The CDR3 bases are TGTGCCACCAGTGATTTGACGGGGGAGGAGACCCAGTACTTC. Its translation is CATSDLTGEETQYF.

The CDR3 nucleotides are TGTGCCAGCAGTCGTCTTACAGGCTCCTACAATGAGCAGTTCTTC. Encoded protein: CASSRLTGSYNEQFF. J is TRBJ2-1 and V is TRBV7-9, with a possible D match to TRBD1 (5 bases). Trimming took 6 bases from V and 0 from J, leaving 12 bases between them. CDR3 length: 15 amino acids. The germline V gene encodes CDR1 SEHNR and CDR2 FQNEAQ (reference sequence).

This clonotype was detected only a few times. V usage is TRBV5-1 and J usage is TRBJ2-1; D possibly uses TRBD1 or TRBD2 (5 bases each). Trimming took off 0 bases at V and 10 bases at J, with 8 bases between the two ends. The germline V gene has CDR1 SGHRS and CDR2 YFSETQ. The CDR3 length is 12 residues. This CDR3 reads CASSLGDPEQFF. The CDR3 DNA is TGCGCCAGCAGCTTGGGGGACCCGGAGCAGTTCTTC.

The chain has TRBV4-1 and TRBJ2-4, with D perhaps matching TRBD1 or TRBD2 (5 bases each). Per germline, CDR1 MGHRA and CDR2 YSYEKL. Trimming cost V 0 bases and J 5 bases, with 11 bases left between them. The CDR3 spans 15 residues. This CDR3 reads CASSQERRGENIQYF. CDR3 DNA sequence: TGCGCCAGCAGCCAAGAAAGGCGAGGGGAAAACATTCAGTACTTC.

V is TRBV28 and J is TRBJ2-1; 12 nucleotides match TRBD2. CDR3 length: 14 residues. CDR1 and CDR2 from the germline V gene are MDHEN and SYDVKM. The V and J ends lost 7 bases and 7 bases, in that order; junction bases with no gene match: 5. The CDR3 here is CASKTSGSRNEQFF. In DNA form, the CDR3 reads TGTGCCAGCAAGACTAGCGGGAGTCGAAATGAGCAGTTCTTC.

Points on this clonotype: Germline and junction disagree at one end, which may indicate a read error. The genes are TRBV6-2 or TRBV6-3 and TRBJ2-1; 11 positions match TRBD2. The length of the CDR3 is 14 residues. Germline V gene sequence: CDR1 MNHEY, CDR2 SVGEGT. The CDR3: CASSYLTSGSTHVF. DNA of the CDR3: TGTGCCAGCAGTTACTTAACTAGCGGGAGTACTCATGTCTTC.

This chain links TRBV20-1 with TRBJ2-7; 9 bases line up with TRBD1. The CDR3 is made up of 16 amino acids. The junction had 9 bases not matched to a gene; V was cut back by 0 bases and J by 3 bases. CDR1 DFQATT and CDR2 SNEGSKA come from the germline V gene (reference sequence). The CDR3, as DNA: TGCAGTGCTAGAGATCCCGGACAGGGGTTCGTCTACGAGCAGTACTTC. As protein: CSARDPGQGFVYEQYF.

The rearrangement joins TRBV28 to TRBJ2-7; 7 bases fit TRBD2. From germline, CDR1 is MDHEN and CDR2 SYDVKM. V gave up 5 bases and J gave up 1 base; unmatched junction bases: 5. This CDR3 is 14 amino acids long. The CDR3 region has the DNA TGTGCCAGCAGTCCAACGGGACTATCCTACGAGCAGTACTTC. Translated: CASSPTGLSYEQYF.

This clonotype is a singleton in its sample. This chain uses TRBV4-3 with TRBJ2-1; D perhaps matches TRBD2 (5 bases). The CDR3 has 13 amino acids. Germline values: CDR1 LGHNA, CDR2 YSLEER. V lost 4 bases, J lost 6 bases, and 10 bases lay in between. CDR3 sequence reads: CASSPRVSNEQFF. DNA of the CDR3: TGCGCCAGCAGCCCGCGGGTGAGCAATGAGCAGTTCTTC.

V and J are TRBV2 and TRBJ2-1; TRBD2 might be the D (6 bases). This CDR3 is 13 amino acids long. V was pared by 8 bases and J by 6 bases, with 14 bases between. CDR1 and CDR2 (germline): SNHLY, FYNNEI. The CDR3 spells CASGGTPINEQFF. The CDR3, as DNA: TGTGCCAGCGGCGGGACTCCTATCAATGAGCAGTTCTTC.

The V call is TRBV20-1, the J call TRBJ2-7; D possibly matches TRBD1 or TRBD2 (5 bases each). This CDR3 has 15 residues. Germline CDR1 DFQATT, CDR2 SNEGSKA (reference sequence). Trimming took 0 bases from V and 1 from J, leaving 13 bases between them. The CDR3 DNA sequence: TGCAGTGCTAGAGATTTGGGGGAGCCGTCCTACGAGCAGTACTTC. Translated, it gives CSARDLGEPSYEQYF.

This clonotype appeared a few times. The rearrangement links TRBV12-3 or TRBV12-4 to TRBJ2-7, with 13 bases identical to TRBD2. With V trimmed by 5 bases and J by 4 bases, 5 bases remained unmatched. The CDR3 has 15 amino acids. The CDR3 bases are TGTGCCAGCAGTCATGGACTAGCGGGAGTATACGAGCAGTACTTC. As protein: CASSHGLAGVYEQYF.